This T cell receptor beta chain was identified during a study of metastatic and nonmetastatic thyroid tumors. After removal of 4 bases from V and 8 bases from J, the junction contained 10 bases not matched to a gene. Germline values: CDR1 MNHNS, CDR2 SASEGT. The CDR3 is made up of 17 amino acids. No patient received treatment before thyroid surgery. TCRdb re-called the PCR reads with MiXCR. The table lists around 42,000 clones, 12% of them singletons, with around 9.7% in the top ten. This clone was recorded many times. The TCR comes from a male donor with papillary thyroid cancer or a benign thyroid nodule (not recorded which). Some clones in this sample may be carry-over from other donors' samples. V is TRBV6-1 and J is TRBJ2-1; TRBD2 matches 14 bases. The sequenced sample consisted of blood. CDR3 sequence reads: CASSAHRGLAGADEQFF. The CDR3 DNA sequence: TGTGCCAGCAGTGCTCACCGGGGACTAGCGGGAGCTGATGAGCAGTTCTTC.